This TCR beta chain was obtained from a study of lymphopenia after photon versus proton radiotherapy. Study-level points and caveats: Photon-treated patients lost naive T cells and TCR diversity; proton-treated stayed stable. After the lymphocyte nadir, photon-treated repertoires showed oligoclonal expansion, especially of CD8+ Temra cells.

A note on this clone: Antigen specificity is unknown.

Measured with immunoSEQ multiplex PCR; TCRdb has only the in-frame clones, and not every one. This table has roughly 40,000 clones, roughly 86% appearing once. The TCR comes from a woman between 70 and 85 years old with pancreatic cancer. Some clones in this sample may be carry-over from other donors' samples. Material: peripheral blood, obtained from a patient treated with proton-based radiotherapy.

CDR3 sequence reads: CASSLSGGRNEQFF. For the CDR3, the DNA is TGTGCCAGCAGCTTATCTGGCGGGAGGAATGAGCAGTTCTTC. The chain recombines TRBV7-2 with TRBJ2-1, with TRBD2 matching over 8 bases. Germline CDR1 and CDR2: SGHTA and FQGNSA. V was clipped by 2 bases and J by 7 bases; unmatched bases: 4. The CDR3 consists of 14 residues.